This T cell receptor (beta chain) was sequenced during a study of blood T cells in healthy people across ages. The CDR3 is 15 residues long. The germline CDR1 and CDR2 sequences are SGHRS and YFSETQ. Concerning this clonotype itself: What it binds is not known. An end of the junction does not agree with germline; a read error may underlie this.

General study results and limits: Investigators treated diversity estimates from one million T cells as underestimates.

For the second PCR, which ran for about 6 to 11 cycles, a sample-barcoded 5' primer and a J-beta primer mix were used. Each cDNA molecule was tagged by a template-switch adaptor that had 12 random nucleotides. Every sample gave at least 2.5 million paired-end reads containing CDR3. From the 5' RACE reads, TCRdb called clonotypes with MiXCR, one entry per CDR3 protein. The sample shows around 870,000 distinct CDR3 sequences, more than 25% of them seen only once. Donors were healthy Caucasian individuals from Russia aged roughly 6 to 90. V and J are TRBV5-1 and TRBJ2-2; tentatively, D is TRBD1 or TRBD2 (5 bases each). The source material was blood. This TCR was sampled from a woman older than 75 in good health. CDR3 residues: CASSLDWGSTGERFF. The CDR3 DNA is TGCGCCAGCAGCTTGGATTGGGGCAGCACCGGGGAGCGGTTTTTT.